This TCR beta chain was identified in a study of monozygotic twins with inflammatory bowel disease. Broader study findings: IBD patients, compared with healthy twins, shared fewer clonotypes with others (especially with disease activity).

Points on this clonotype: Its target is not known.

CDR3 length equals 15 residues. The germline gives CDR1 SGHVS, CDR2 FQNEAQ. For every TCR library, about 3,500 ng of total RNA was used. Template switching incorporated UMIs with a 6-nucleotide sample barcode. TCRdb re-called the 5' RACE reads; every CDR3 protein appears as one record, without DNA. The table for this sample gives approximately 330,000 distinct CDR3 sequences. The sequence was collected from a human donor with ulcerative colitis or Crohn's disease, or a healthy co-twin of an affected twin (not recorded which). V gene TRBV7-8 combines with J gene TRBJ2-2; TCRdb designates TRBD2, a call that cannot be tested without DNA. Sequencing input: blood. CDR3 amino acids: CASSSRDLGSWELFF.